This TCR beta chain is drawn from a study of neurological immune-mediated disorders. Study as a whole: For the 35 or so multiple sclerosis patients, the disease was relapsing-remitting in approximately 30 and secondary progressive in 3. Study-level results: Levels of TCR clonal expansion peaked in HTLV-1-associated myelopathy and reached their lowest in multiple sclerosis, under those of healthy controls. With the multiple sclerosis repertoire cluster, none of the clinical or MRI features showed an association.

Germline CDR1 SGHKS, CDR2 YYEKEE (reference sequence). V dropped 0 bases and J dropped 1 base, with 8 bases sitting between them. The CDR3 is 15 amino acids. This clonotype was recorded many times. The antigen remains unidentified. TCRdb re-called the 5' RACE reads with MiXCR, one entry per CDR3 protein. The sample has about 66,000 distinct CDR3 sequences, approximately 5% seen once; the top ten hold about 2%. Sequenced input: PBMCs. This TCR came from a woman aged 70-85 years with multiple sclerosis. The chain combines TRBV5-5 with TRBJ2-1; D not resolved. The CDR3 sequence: CASSLAGISYNEQFF. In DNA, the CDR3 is TGTGCCAGCAGCTTGGCAGGTATTTCCTACAATGAGCAGTTCTTC.